The text below deals with one T cell receptor beta chain. The antigen is not known. V was shortened by 2 bases and J by 0 bases, with 13 bases between the two germline ends. CDR3 size: 15 residues. The germline V gene encodes CDR1 GTSNPN and CDR2 SVGIG (reference sequence). These data belong to a study of T cell responses to AZD1222 COVID-19 vaccine. Repertoires were generated with immunoSEQ multiplex PCR, while TCRdb's copy carries only in-frame clones and drops some. Here the sample spans fewer than 120,000 clones, around 92% being singletons. Study-level points and caveats: Possibly, clonal diversity was underestimated; donors were largely white British and included more females. No day 14 peak samples; only post-peak repertoires were characterized.

The origin of this receptor is an adult in good health. The chain links TRBV30 to TRBJ1-2; D may be TRBD1 (5 bases). The sequences come from peripheral blood, collected on day 0 of AZD1222 vaccination. The CDR3 protein is CAWSFFRATNYGYTF. In DNA form, the CDR3 reads TGTGCCTGGAGTTTTTTCAGGGCGACTAACTATGGCTACACCTTC.